The 26 T cell receptor beta chains below all came from one sample that was sequenced in a study of beta chain features in type 1 diabetes. Overall study results and limits: Shorter TCRB CDR3s, moderately but significantly so, were found in Type 1 diabetes patients in all four CD4+ subsets.

Every bit of the isolated RNA underwent reverse transcription, so sequencing read expressed TCRB transcripts. TCRdb keeps only in-frame clones here, not all; method: immunoSEQ multiplex PCR. Of about 660,000 clones in the sample, about 14% were seen once. For these TCRs, the target antigens are not known. The sequencing input was naive CD4+ T cells from blood. These receptors were collected from a man aged 18 to 30 with type 1 diabetes.

The chain joins TRBV18 to TRBJ1-1, with 8 bases fitting TRBD1. From germline, CDR1 is KGHSH and CDR2 LQKENI. The CDR3 sequence is 14 residues long. Trimming took 0 bases from V and 5 from J; bases not matched to a gene: 2. CDR3 in amino acids: CASSPPRGRTEAFF. The CDR3 nucleotides are TGTGCCAGCTCACCACCCAGGGGGCGAACTGAAGCTTTCTTT.

The J gene is TRBJ2-5, the V gene TRBV4-2; 8 bases line up with TRBD2. With the DNA end fitting TRBJ2-7 better, the J assignment may be wrong. In germline, CDR1 is LGHNA, CDR2 YNFKEQ. The CDR3 length is 16 residues. The CDR3 sequence: CASSPRTSRYTYEQYF. CDR3 sequence (DNA): TGTGCCAGCAGCCCGAGGACTAGCCGGTATACCTACGAGCAGTACTTC.

This clone came up a few times. This CDR3 reads CASSPYVLHNEQFF. CDR3 sequence (DNA): TGTGCCAGCAGCCCCTACGTGCTCCACAATGAGCAGTTCTTC. The rearrangement joins TRBV7-2 to TRBJ2-1; the D is unclear. The V gene's germline CDR1 is SGHTA and CDR2 FQGNSA. The V end was cut by 5 bases, the J end by 5 bases, with 13 bases between. CDR3 size: 14 residues.

This clone came up a few times. The chain links TRBV23-1 to TRBJ1-2; perhaps TRBD1 as D (5 bases). TRBV23-1 qualifies as an ORF whose function is uncertain. Between the trimmed V and J ends, which lost 0 bases and 4 bases, there was a span of 15 bases. The CDR3 loop spans 16 amino acids. For the CDR3, the DNA is TGCGCCAGCAGTCAATCGGGGATAGAGGGGCGCTATGGCTACACCTTC. Its protein product is CASSQSGIEGRYGYTF.

This clone turned up a few times. J is TRBJ2-1 and V is TRBV29-1; D not resolved. The V gene's germline CDR1 is SQVTM and CDR2 ANQGSEA. V was shortened by 8 bases and J by 3 bases, with 14 bases between the two germline ends. This CDR3 has 13 residues. The CDR3 here is CSSASRLYNEQFF. The CDR3 nucleotides are TGCAGCTCCGCCAGCCGACTCTACAATGAGCAGTTCTTC.

This clone turned up a few times. This sequence joins TRBV27 and TRBJ2-5, with D unclear. The germline V and J ends were trimmed by 2 bases and 6 bases, with 1 base remaining between them. Germline V lookup: CDR1 MNHEY, CDR2 SMNVEV (reference sequence). CDR3 length: 10 amino acids. CDR3 in amino acids: CASSLKTQYF. CDR3 bases: TGTGCCAGCAGTTTAAAGACCCAGTACTTC.

CDR3 bases: TGTGCCAGCAGCGTAGGTCCAGGGGGCAATCAGCCCCAGCATTTT. It encodes CASSVGPGGNQPQHF. The chain recombines TRBV9 with TRBJ1-5, with D possibly TRBD1 on 6 matching bases. Trimming took off 0 bases at V and 2 bases at J, with 9 bases between the two ends. This CDR3 spans 15 amino acids. Germline V gives CDR1 SGDLS, CDR2 YYNGEE.

V gene TRBV20-1 combines with J gene TRBJ1-4; perhaps TRBD1 as D (6 bases). The CDR3 loop spans 11 amino acids. From germline, CDR1 is DFQATT and CDR2 SNEGSKA (reference sequence). CDR3 protein: CRENRDEKLFF. For the CDR3, the DNA is TGCAGGGAGAACAGGGATGAAAAACTGTTTTTT.

In its sample, this clone was seen once. This rearrangement joins TRBV5-6 to TRBJ2-7, with a tentative D call TRBD1 (6 bases). V lost 4 bases and J lost 3, with 8 bases in between. CDR1 SGHDT and CDR2 YYEEEE come from the germline V gene. This CDR3 is 12 amino acids long. The DNA of the CDR3 is TGTGCCAGCAGCCGGACAGACTACGAGCAGTACTTC. Translation gives CASSRTDYEQYF.

This clone appeared a few times. The chain uses TRBV27 and TRBJ1-4, with D tentatively TRBD1 (5 bases). Germline CDR1 is MNHEY and CDR2 is SMNVEV (reference sequence). The CDR3 covers 10 residues. Deletions cut 7 bases from V and 16 bases from J, with 13 bases between. The CDR3 is CASIMGVQFF. The CDR3 DNA reads as TGTGCCAGCATTATGGGGGTTCAGTTTTTT.

The chain combines TRBV2 with TRBJ2-7; 7 nucleotides agree with TRBD1. V trimming: 7 bases; J trimming: 3 bases; junction bases outside the gene matches: 9. Germline V gene sequence: CDR1 SNHLY, CDR2 FYNNEI. This CDR3 has 14 amino acids. CDR3 protein: CASTGDSSIYEQYF. In nucleotides, the CDR3 is TGTGCCAGCACCGGGGACAGCTCGATCTACGAGCAGTACTTC.

This clone has just a few counts. CDR3 sequence: CASTPTESGANVLTF. As DNA, the CDR3 is TGCGCCAGCACCCCGACTGAGTCTGGGGCCAACGTCCTGACTTTC. This rearrangement joins TRBV5-1 to TRBJ2-6, with unresolved D. The V end was cut by 6 bases, the J end by 1 base, with 11 bases between. The CDR3 runs 15 residues. Germline V gene lookup returns CDR1 SGHRS and CDR2 YFSETQ. Based on the CDR3 plus reference TRBV5-1 and TRBJ2-6, the full variable domain is KAGVTQTPRYLIKTRGQQVTLSCSPISGHRSVSWYQQTPGQGLQFLFEYFSETQRNKGNFPGRFSGRQFSNSRSEMNVSTLELGDSALYLCASTPTESGANVLTFGAGSRLTVL.

This clone showed up just a few times. The genes are TRBV25-1 and TRBJ1-2, with D perhaps matching TRBD1 (6 bases). Germline loops: CDR1 MGHDK, CDR2 SYGVNS. The CDR3 loop spans 14 amino acids. The V gene lost 0 bases and the J gene lost 3 bases, with 8 bases spanning the gap. The CDR3 coding sequence is TGTGCCAGCAGTGAATACAGGGGTGACTATGGCTACACCTTC. Protein sequence: CASSEYRGDYGYTF.

This clone was counted only a few times. The conserved phenylalanine or tryptophan is not found at the CDR3 terminus, so this likely reflects a read error. It is unclear where the CDR3 begins or ends on the DNA, so no DNA is shown, and the CDR3 is as TCRdb lists it. CDR3 residues: CASSKTYSL. J is TRBJ1-1 and V is TRBV21-1. TRBV21-1 is an annotated pseudogene. The CDR3 comprises 9 residues, both ends counted.

Remarks on this clone: The junction shows a germline mismatch at one end, possibly a read error. Within the sample, other DNA sequences also encode this same CDR3. The J gene is TRBJ1-1, the V gene TRBV29-1; D is ambiguous. Per germline, CDR1 SQVTM and CDR2 ANQGSEA. The CDR3 has 11 residues. CDR3 nucleotides: TGCAGCGTTGTTGCGAACACTGAAGCCTTCTTT. Amino acids: CSVVANTEAFF.

This clone was seen many times. Other DNA variants within this sample encode the same CDR3. The chain links TRBV6-5 to TRBJ2-3; D gene uncertain. The CDR3 length is 11 residues. V was clipped by 4 bases and J by 2 bases, with 1 base between them. Germline V gene lookup returns CDR1 MNHEY and CDR2 SVGAGI. The CDR3 reads CASSSTDTQYF. The DNA of the CDR3 is TGTGCCAGCAGTTCCACAGATACGCAGTATTTT.

This clone was found a few times. V and J are TRBV7-3 and TRBJ2-3; TRBD2 matches 8 bases. V was clipped by 3 bases and J by 10 bases; unmatched bases: 12. This CDR3 comprises 15 residues. Germline assignment: CDR1 SGHTA and CDR2 FQGTGA. As DNA, the CDR3 is TGTGCCAGCAGCTTTAGCGGGGCCGCGGGAGGCCCGCAGTATTTT. Translation: CASSFSGAAGGPQYF. The whole variable domain, filled in from reference TRBV7-3 and TRBJ2-3, reads GAGVSQTPSNKVTEKGKYVELRCDPISGHTALYWYRQSLGQGPEFLIYFQGTGAADDSGLPNDRFFAVRPEGSVSTLKIQRTERGDSAVYLCASSFSGAAGGPQYFGPGTRLTVL.

This clone was counted only a few times. This rearrangement joins TRBV6-5 to TRBJ2-5; 7 bases line up with TRBD2. Looked up from germline, CDR1 is MNHEY and CDR2 is SVGAGI. This CDR3 has 14 residues. With 1 base clipped from V and 5 bases from J, the junction kept 4 bases outside the gene matches. The CDR3 DNA follows: TGTGCCAGCAGTTACTTTCGGGGGGACGAGACCCAGTACTTC. This sequence encodes CASSYFRGDETQYF.

In its sample, this clone was seen a few times. The V call is TRBV4-3, the J call TRBJ2-7, with D possibly called TRBD1 or TRBD2 (5 bases each). V lost 5 bases to trimming and J lost 2 bases, with 13 bases between them. The CDR3 is 14 amino acids. Germline V lookup: CDR1 LGHNA, CDR2 YSLEER. CDR3 bases: TGCGCCAGCAGCTCGGGGCAGGCAGCCTACGAGCAGTACTTC. This gives the protein CASSSGQAAYEQYF.

This chain uses TRBV4-3 with TRBJ2-2; possible D gene TRBD1, 6 bases. In germline, CDR1 is LGHNA, CDR2 YSLEER. The CDR3 totals 16 residues. Trimming removed 3 bases from V and 3 bases from J, with 14 bases in between. CDR3 bases: TGCGCCAGCAGCCAGCGAACAGGGAGCCACACCGGGGAGCTGTTTTTT. Residues: CASSQRTGSHTGELFF.

This clone was detected only a few times. V is TRBV13 and J is TRBJ1-1; no clear D gene. The CDR3 has 15 residues. Germline CDR1 PRHDT, CDR2 FYEKMQ (reference sequence). V was shortened by 7 bases and J by 6 bases, with 21 bases between the two germline ends. The CDR3 region has the DNA TGTGCCAGCAACCCGATAGGGAGAATCGGCTCTGAAGCTTTCTTT. Encoded protein: CASNPIGRIGSEAFF.

This clone has a handful of counts. The V call is TRBV2, the J call TRBJ2-7; the match to TRBD2 covers 7 bases. The length of the CDR3 is 13 residues. Germline V CDR1 and CDR2: SNHLY, FYNNEI. V lost 8 bases to trimming and J lost 2 bases; unmatched junction nucleotides: 6. The CDR3 DNA follows: TGTGCCAGCCAACTAGCGCATACCTACGAGCAGTACTTC. It specifies CASQLAHTYEQYF.

This clone has a handful of counts. The genes are TRBV9 and TRBJ2-2, with 12 positions matching TRBD2. This CDR3 spans 16 amino acids. Germline lookup yields CDR1 SGDLS and CDR2 YYNGEE. The trim removed 0 bases at V and 3 bases at J, leaving 0 bases unmatched. CDR3 in amino acids: CASSVGTSGDTGELFF. CDR3 nucleotide sequence: TGTGCCAGCAGCGTAGGGACTAGCGGGGACACCGGGGAGCTGTTTTTT.

The sample holds a few counts of this clone. V is TRBV7-6 and J is TRBJ2-7; 8 bases map to TRBD1. This CDR3 region has 14 residues. V lost 2 bases, J lost 1 base, and 1 base stayed unmatched. CDR1 is SGHVS, CDR2 FNYEAQ, per germline. The CDR3 loop reads CASSLRTGSYEQYF. The CDR3 DNA sequence: TGTGCCAGCAGCTTACGGACAGGGTCCTACGAGCAGTACTTC.

The V call is TRBV11-2, the J call TRBJ2-5; 9 bases are shared with TRBD2. V shed 6 bases, J shed 4 bases, and the junction held 3 bases outside the gene matches. Germline loops: CDR1 SGHAT, CDR2 FQNNGV. This CDR3 has 13 residues. The CDR3 protein is CASRLLAGETQYF. The CDR3 DNA reads TGTGCCAGCAGACTACTAGCGGGAGAGACCCAGTACTTC.

This clone has just a few counts. V and J are TRBV10-3 and TRBJ1-1; 7 positions match TRBD1. Germline V gene sequence: CDR1 ENHRY, CDR2 SYGVKD. V lost 6 bases, J lost 0 bases, and 10 bases stayed unmatched. CDR3 length equals 16 residues. The CDR3 loop reads CAIRDGRQGLNTEAFF. The CDR3, as DNA: TGTGCCATCAGGGATGGACGACAGGGCTTGAACACTGAAGCTTTCTTT.